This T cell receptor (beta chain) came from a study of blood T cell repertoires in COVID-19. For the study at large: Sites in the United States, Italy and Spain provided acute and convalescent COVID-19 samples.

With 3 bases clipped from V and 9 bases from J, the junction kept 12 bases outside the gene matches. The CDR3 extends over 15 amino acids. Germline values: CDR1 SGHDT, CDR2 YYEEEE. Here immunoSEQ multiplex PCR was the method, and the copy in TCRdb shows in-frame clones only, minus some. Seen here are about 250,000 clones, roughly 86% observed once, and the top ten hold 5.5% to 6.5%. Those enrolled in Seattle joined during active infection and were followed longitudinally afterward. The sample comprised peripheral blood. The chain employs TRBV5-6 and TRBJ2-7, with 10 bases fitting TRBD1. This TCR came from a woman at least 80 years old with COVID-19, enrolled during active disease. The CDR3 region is CASSSRQGAGSGQYF. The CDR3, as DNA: TGTGCCAGCAGCTCTAGACAGGGGGCTGGCAGTGGGCAGTACTTC.